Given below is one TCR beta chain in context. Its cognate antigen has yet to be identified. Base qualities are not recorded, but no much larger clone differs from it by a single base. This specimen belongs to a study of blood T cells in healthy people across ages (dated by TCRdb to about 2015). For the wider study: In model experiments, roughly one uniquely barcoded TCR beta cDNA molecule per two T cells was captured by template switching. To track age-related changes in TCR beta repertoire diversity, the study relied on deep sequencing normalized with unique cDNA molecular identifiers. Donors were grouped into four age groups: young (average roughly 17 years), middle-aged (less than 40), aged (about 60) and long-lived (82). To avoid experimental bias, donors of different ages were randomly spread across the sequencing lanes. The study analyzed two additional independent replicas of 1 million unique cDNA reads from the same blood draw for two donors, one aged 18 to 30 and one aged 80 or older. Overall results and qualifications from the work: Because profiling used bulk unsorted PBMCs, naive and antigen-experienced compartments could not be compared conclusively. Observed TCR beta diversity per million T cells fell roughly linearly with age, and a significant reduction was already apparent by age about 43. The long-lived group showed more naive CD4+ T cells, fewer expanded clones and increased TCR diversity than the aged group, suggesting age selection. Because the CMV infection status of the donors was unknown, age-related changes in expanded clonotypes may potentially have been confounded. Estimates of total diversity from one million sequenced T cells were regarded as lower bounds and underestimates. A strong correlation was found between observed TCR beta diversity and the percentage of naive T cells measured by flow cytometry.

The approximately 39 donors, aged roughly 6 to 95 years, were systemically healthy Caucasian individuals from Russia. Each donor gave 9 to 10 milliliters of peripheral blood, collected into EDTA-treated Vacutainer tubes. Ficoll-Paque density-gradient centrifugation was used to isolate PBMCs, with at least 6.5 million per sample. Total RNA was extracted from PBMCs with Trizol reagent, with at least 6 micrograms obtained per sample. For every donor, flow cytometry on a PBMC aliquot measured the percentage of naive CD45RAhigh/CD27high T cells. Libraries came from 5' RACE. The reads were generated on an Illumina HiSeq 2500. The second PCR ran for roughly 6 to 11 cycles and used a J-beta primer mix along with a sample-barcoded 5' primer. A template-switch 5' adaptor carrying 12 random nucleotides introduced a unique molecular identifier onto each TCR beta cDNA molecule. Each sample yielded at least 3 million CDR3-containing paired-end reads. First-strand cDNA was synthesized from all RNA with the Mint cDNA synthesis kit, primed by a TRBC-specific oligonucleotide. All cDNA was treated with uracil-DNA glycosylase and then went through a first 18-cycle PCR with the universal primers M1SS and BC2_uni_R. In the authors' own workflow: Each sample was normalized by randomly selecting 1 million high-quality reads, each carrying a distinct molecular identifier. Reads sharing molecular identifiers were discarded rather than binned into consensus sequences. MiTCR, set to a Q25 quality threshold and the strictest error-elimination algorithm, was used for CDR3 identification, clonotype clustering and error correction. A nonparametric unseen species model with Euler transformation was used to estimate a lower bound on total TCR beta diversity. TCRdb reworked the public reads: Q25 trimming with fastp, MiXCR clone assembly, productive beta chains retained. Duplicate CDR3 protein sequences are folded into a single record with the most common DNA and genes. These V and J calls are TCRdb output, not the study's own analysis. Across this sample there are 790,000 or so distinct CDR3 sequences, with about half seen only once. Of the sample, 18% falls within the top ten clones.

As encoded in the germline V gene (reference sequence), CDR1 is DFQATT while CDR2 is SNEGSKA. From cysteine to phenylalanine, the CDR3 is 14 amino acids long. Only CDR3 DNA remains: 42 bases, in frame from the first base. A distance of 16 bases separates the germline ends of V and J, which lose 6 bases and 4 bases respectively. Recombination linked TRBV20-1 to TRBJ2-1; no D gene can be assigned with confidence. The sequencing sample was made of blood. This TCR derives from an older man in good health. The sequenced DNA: TGCAGTGCCACCGAGTTGAGTTCTTACAATGAGCAGTTCTTC. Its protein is CSATELSSYNEQFF.